Reported below is one TCR beta chain. Its antigen is undetermined. The data belong to a study of T cells in Graves' hyperthyroidism and ophthalmopathy. General observations from the study: The blood repertoire included most of the expanded thyroid clonotypes above 0.001. Patients with ophthalmopathy were separated from those with stable hyperthyroidism by a 13 V-J model.

Exclusion of a patient resulted from uncontrolled infection, other autoimmune disease, pregnancy or lactation. Diagnoses were made from clinical symptoms, serum measures (thyroxine and TRAb), thyroid ultrasound and orbital computed tomography. RNA transcripts were the template for amplifying TCR beta CDR3 regions. The HTBI primer set drove a first-round RT-PCR of the TCR CDR3. TCRdb reprocessed the multiplex PCR reads with MiXCR, giving one entry per CDR3 protein. This table has 450,000 to 700,000 distinct CDR3 sequences, about 45% appearing once. The CDR3 has 14 residues. V lost 5 bases, J lost 2 bases, and 6 bases stayed unmatched.

The origin of this receptor is an adult woman with Graves' disease, either hyperthyroidism or ophthalmopathy (not recorded which). The sample was peripheral blood or thyroid tissue (not recorded which). The chain employs TRBV12-3 or TRBV12-4 and TRBJ2-7; 7 nucleotides align to TRBD1. The CDR3 DNA is TGTGCCAGCAGTCAACAGGGGTCTACCTACGAGCAGTACTTC. Its protein product is CASSQQGSTYEQYF.